Below are 32 T cell receptor beta chains sequenced from a single sample in a study of cytomegalovirus exposure and HLA in healthy donors. The PCR was carried out with 60 Vbeta primers and 13 Jbeta primers. TCRdb's copy holds only in-frame clones and misses some; the assay was immunoSEQ multiplex PCR. The profile shows more than 120,000 clones, approximately 78% of them singletons. Sequencing was done on a sample of PBMCs. Every receptor here comes from a woman between 40 and 50 years old in good health and CMV-seropositive.

The chain joins TRBV30 to TRBJ2-7; D gene ambiguous. The CDR3 spans 13 residues. V gave up 1 base and J gave up 0 bases, with 7 bases separating them. Germline CDR1 GTSNPN, CDR2 SVGIG (reference sequence). The CDR3 coding sequence is TGTGCCTGGAGTGGAGGTTACTCCTACGAGCAGTACTTC. Translated: CAWSGGYSYEQYF.

V and J are TRBV4-1 and TRBJ2-4; 10 bases line up with TRBD2. This CDR3 comprises 20 residues. Per germline, CDR1 MGHRA and CDR2 YSYEKL. Germline trimming cut 2 bases from V and 0 bases from J; bases unmatched to any gene: 13. The DNA of the CDR3 is TGCGCCAGCAGCCAAACCCTCCGGACTAGCGGAAACCTAGCCAAAAACATTCAGTACTTC. Protein product: CASSQTLRTSGNLAKNIQYF.

The sample holds one count of this clone. The V gene is TRBV19, the J gene TRBJ1-2; unclear D gene. The V gene lost 3 bases and the J gene lost 2 bases, with 10 bases spanning the gap. This CDR3 contains 14 residues. The germline CDR1 and CDR2 sequences are LNHDA and SQIVND (reference sequence). The CDR3: CASSMMGGNYGYTF. The CDR3 DNA is TGTGCCAGTAGTATGATGGGAGGGAACTATGGCTACACCTTC.

This chain joins TRBV7-9 and TRBJ2-7, with D possibly matching TRBD2 (6 bases). With 1 base removed from V and 0 bases from J, the gap between germline ends came to 13 bases. This CDR3 contains 16 residues. The germline CDR1 and CDR2 sequences are SEHNR and FQNEAQ (reference sequence). CDR3 sequence: CASSLVKVGSSYEQYF. In nucleotides, the CDR3 is TGTGCCAGCAGCTTAGTAAAGGTCGGGAGCTCCTACGAGCAGTACTTC.

This clone is a singleton in its sample. V gene TRBV4-1 combines with J gene TRBJ1-6, with D perhaps matching TRBD1 (5 bases). The germline V gene has CDR1 MGHRA and CDR2 YSYEKL. The CDR3 sequence is 15 residues long. The V end was cut by 4 bases, the J end by 7 bases, with 14 bases between. CDR3 loop: CASSPLDIGNSPLHF. The CDR3 DNA reads as TGCGCCAGCAGCCCGTTGGACATAGGGAATTCACCCCTCCACTTT.

The chain employs TRBV28 and TRBJ2-5, with a tentative D call TRBD2 (6 bases). Germline CDR1 is MDHEN and CDR2 is SYDVKM. The CDR3 consists of 15 residues. V shed 2 bases and J shed 5 bases, with 15 bases lying between them. Written as DNA, the CDR3 is TGTGCCAGCAGTTTAGGGGGAGGCTCGCCGGAGACCCAGTACTTC. Its protein product is CASSLGGGSPETQYF.

J is TRBJ2-1 and V is TRBV7-9; 8 bases line up with TRBD2. Trimming cost V 5 bases and J 0 bases; bases outside gene matches: 3. From germline, CDR1 is SEHNR and CDR2 FQNEAQ (reference sequence). This CDR3 region has 15 residues. CDR3 amino acids: CASSILAGSYNEQFF. The CDR3 nucleotides read TGTGCCAGCAGCATCCTAGCGGGCTCCTACAATGAGCAGTTCTTC. Full variable domain (missing parts from reference TRBV7-9 and TRBJ2-1): DTGVSQNPRHKITKRGQNVTFRCDPISEHNRLYWYRQTLGQGPEFLTYFQNEAQLEKSRLLSDRFSAERPKGSFSTLEIQRTEQGDSAMYLCASSILAGSYNEQFFGPGTRLTVL.

J is TRBJ2-7 and V is TRBV28; 8 bases are shared with TRBD1. Germline loops: CDR1 MDHEN, CDR2 SYDVKM. The length of the CDR3 is 14 residues. Trimming removed 6 bases from V and 3 bases from J; junction bases left unmatched: 7. CDR3 loop: CASRGTGLLYEQYF. Written as DNA, the CDR3 is TGTGCCAGCAGGGGGACAGGCCTCCTCTACGAGCAGTACTTC.

The CDR3 nucleotides are TGCGCCAGCAGCTTCGCTCTAGCGGGAGACGGGGAGCTGTTTTTT. Its protein product is CASSFALAGDGELFF. V is TRBV5-1 and J is TRBJ2-2; 10 bases map to TRBD2. The CDR3 is made up of 15 amino acids. Germline V gene lookup returns CDR1 SGHRS and CDR2 YFSETQ. The V and J ends lost 2 bases and 7 bases, in that order; junction bases with no gene match: 5.

J is TRBJ1-1 and V is TRBV19; D not certain. This CDR3 region has 15 residues. Germline values: CDR1 LNHDA, CDR2 SQIVND (reference sequence). With 3 bases removed from V and 4 bases from J, the gap between germline ends came to 15 bases. The CDR3: CASSIPPAFGTEAFF. The CDR3 nucleotides are TGTGCCAGTAGTATTCCGCCTGCATTCGGCACTGAAGCTTTCTTT.

The chain uses TRBV11-1 and TRBJ2-5, with D hard to call. Deletions cut 2 bases from V and 5 bases from J, with 9 bases between. The CDR3 runs 13 residues. Germline V gene sequence: CDR1 SGHAT, CDR2 FQDESV (reference sequence). The CDR3 reads CASSLSLPETQYF. The CDR3 DNA is TGTGCCAGCAGCTTAAGCCTCCCGGAGACCCAGTACTTC.

This clone was counted only a few times. The rearrangement links TRBV6-4 to TRBJ2-2; TRBD2 matches 7 bases. Trimming cost V 4 bases and J 3 bases; bases outside gene matches: 5. Germline CDR1 and CDR2: MRHNA and SNTAGT. The length of the CDR3 is 15 residues. CDR3 coding DNA: TGTGCCAGCAGTGGGCAGGGAGGGGACACCGGGGAGCTGTTTTTT. Translation: CASSGQGGDTGELFF.

The chain has TRBV7-8 and TRBJ1-2; the D is unclear. Germline CDR1 SGHVS, CDR2 FQNEAQ. There are 13 residues in the CDR3. Trimming stripped 11 bases from V and 3 bases from J, with 16 bases between. CDR3 loop: CACGRRADYGYTF. The CDR3, as DNA: TGTGCCTGCGGGAGGCGGGCCGACTATGGCTACACCTTC.

The rearrangement links TRBV19 to TRBJ1-4, with 8 positions matching TRBD1. V was pared by 4 bases and J by 7 bases, with 8 bases of the junction left unmatched. The CDR3 contains 15 residues. CDR1 and CDR2 from the germline V gene are LNHDA and SQIVND (reference sequence). The CDR3 loop is CASSRKTGVLEKLFF. In DNA form, the CDR3 reads TGTGCCAGTAGTAGAAAGACAGGGGTTCTTGAAAAACTGTTTTTT.

The chain combines TRBV11-2 with TRBJ2-1; TRBD1 matches 8 bases. Looked up from germline, CDR1 is SGHAT and CDR2 is FQNNGV. The V gene end was trimmed by 3 bases and the J gene end by 15 bases; junction bases not matched to a gene: 13. This CDR3 region has 14 residues. The CDR3 spells CASSLEPGPRGRFF. For the CDR3, the DNA is TGTGCCAGCAGCTTGGAGCCGGGACCCAGGGGGCGGTTCTTC.

About this clone itself: This likely comes from a read error, as the CDR3 has no conserved phenylalanine or tryptophan at its end. The chain carries TRBV11-3 and TRBJ2-7, with D tentatively TRBD1 (5 bases). CDR1 and CDR2 (germline): SGHNT, YENEEA. The CDR3 length is 12 residues. Trimming pared 3 bases from V and 6 bases from J, leaving 9 bases between. CDR3 sequence reads: CASSFIQGEQYL. The DNA of the CDR3 is TGTGCCAGCAGCTTTATCCAGGGCGAGCAGTACCTC.

This clone appeared a few times. The chain has TRBV2 and TRBJ2-2; 9 bases line up with TRBD1. The J segment lost 3 bases and the V segment lost 4 bases, leaving 6 bases of the junction unmatched. The CDR3 is 16 residues long. From germline, CDR1 is SNHLY and CDR2 FYNNEI. DNA of the CDR3: TGTGCCAGCAGTGTACAGGGGGCTACGTACACCGGGGAGCTGTTTTTT. This translates into CASSVQGATYTGELFF.

The CDR3 region is CASSQVLGFTSYEQYF. The CDR3, as DNA: TGCGCCAGCAGCCAAGTCCTCGGTTTTACCTCCTACGAGCAGTACTTC. The V call is TRBV4-1, the J call TRBJ2-5; no clear D gene. Near its end, the DNA agrees better with TRBJ2-7, so the J call may be wrong. The CDR3 is 16 residues long. Per the germline V gene, CDR1 is MGHRA and CDR2 is YSYEKL.

The chain recombines TRBV4-1 with TRBJ2-5, with 11 bases aligning to TRBD2. This CDR3 contains 17 residues. Trimming at V came to 3 bases and at J to 2 bases, leaving 8 bases not matched to a gene. Germline loops: CDR1 MGHRA, CDR2 YSYEKL. CDR3 DNA sequence: TGCGCCAGCAGCCAGGTTTGGACTAGCGGGCCTCAAGAGACCCAGTACTTC. Amino acids: CASSQVWTSGPQETQYF.

This sequence joins TRBV30 and TRBJ2-7, with 8 nucleotides matching TRBD2. The CDR3 has 13 amino acids. The germline gives CDR1 GTSNPN, CDR2 SVGIG (reference sequence). Trimming took 3 bases from V and 3 from J; bases not matched to a gene: 4. CDR3 DNA: TGTGCCTGGAGCCCTAGCGGGCTCTACGAGCAGTACTTC. Residues: CAWSPSGLYEQYF.

As DNA, the CDR3 is TGCAGCGTTGGGGTGGCGGGCTACACAGATACGCAGTATTTT. Protein product: CSVGVAGYTDTQYF. This chain uses TRBV29-1 with TRBJ2-3; tentatively, D is TRBD2 (5 bases). Germline CDR1 and CDR2: SQVTM and ANQGSEA. The CDR3 totals 14 residues. V gave up 4 bases and J gave up 2 bases, with 13 bases separating them.

This chain links TRBV27 with TRBJ1-5; D is undetermined. V was trimmed by 5 bases and J by 4 bases, leaving 15 bases between them. This CDR3 has 15 amino acids. Germline V gives CDR1 MNHEY, CDR2 SMNVEV (reference sequence). This CDR3 is CASSPREGSNQPQHF. CDR3 DNA: TGTGCCAGCAGTCCCCGGGAGGGAAGTAATCAGCCCCAGCATTTT.

This clone was recorded once. This chain links TRBV11-2 with TRBJ2-1; D perhaps matches TRBD2 (6 bases). The germline CDR1 and CDR2 sequences are SGHAT and FQNNGV. The CDR3 is 16 residues long. V lost 0 bases to trimming and J lost 6 bases, with 15 bases between them. The CDR3 coding sequence is TGTGCCAGCAGCTTAGATGGACTAAGCAGTAGCAATGAGCAGTTCTTC. This sequence encodes CASSLDGLSSSNEQFF. The variable domain in full, with the rest retrieved from reference TRBV11-2 and TRBJ2-1, is EAGVAQSPRYKIIEKRQSVAFWCNPISGHATLYWYQQILGQGPKLLIQFQNNGVVDDSQLPKDRFSAERLKGVDSTLKIQPAKLEDSAVYLCASSLDGLSSSNEQFFGPGTRLTVL.

The count of this clone is one. The CDR3 DNA follows: TGTGCCAGCAGTTTCCCCGACAGGACACGTTGGGGCTACACCTTC. This translates into CASSFPDRTRWGYTF. The chain has TRBV28 and TRBJ1-2; maybe TRBD1 (6 bases). CDR1 is MDHEN and CDR2 is SYDVKM in the germline V gene. Between the trimmed V and J ends, which lost 3 bases and 8 bases, there was a span of 19 bases. CDR3 length: 15 residues.

This chain's CDR3 is CASSLRGFGEQFF. DNA for the CDR3: TGTGCCAGCAGTTTACGGGGTTTTGGAGAGCAGTTCTTC. The chain combines TRBV27 with TRBJ2-1; maybe TRBD2 (5 bases). Trimming stripped 2 bases from V and 10 bases from J, with 12 bases between. This CDR3 is built from 13 residues. Germline-derived CDR1 and CDR2 are MNHEY and SMNVEV (reference sequence).

CDR3 coding DNA: TGTGCCAGCAGCGCAGGGGGCCTGAACACTGAAGCTTTCTTT. It is translated as CASSAGGLNTEAFF. The chain employs TRBV5-4 and TRBJ1-1, with 8 bases lining up with TRBD1. With V trimmed by 4 bases and J by 0 bases, 2 bases remained unmatched. Germline CDR1 reads SGHNT; CDR2 reads YYREEE (reference sequence). The CDR3 is 14 amino acids. Full variable domain (remainder filled in from reference TRBV5-4 and TRBJ1-1): ETGVTQSPTHLIKTRGQQVTLRCSSQSGHNTVSWYQQALGQGPQFIFQYYREEENGRGNFPPRFSGLQFPNYSSELNVNALELDDSALYLCASSAGGLNTEAFFGQGTRLTVV.

The table lists this clone with a count of one. The chain joins TRBV7-9 to TRBJ2-7; maybe TRBD1 (5 bases). The V end lost 1 base, the J end lost 7 bases, and 8 bases lay between the germline ends. Germline V lookup: CDR1 SEHNR, CDR2 FQNEAQ (reference sequence). The CDR3 totals 12 residues. The CDR3 region is CASSLEDTEQYF. In nucleotides, the CDR3 is TGTGCCAGCAGCTTAGAGGACACGGAGCAGTACTTC.

The genes are TRBV13 and TRBJ2-1; TRBD2 matches at 11 bases. The CDR3 is made up of 14 amino acids. The germline CDR1 and CDR2 sequences are PRHDT and FYEKMQ (reference sequence). J was trimmed by 10 bases and V by 8 bases; bases with no gene match: 10. CDR3 sequence: CASEYSGRAWEQFF. The CDR3 nucleotides read TGTGCCAGCGAGTATAGCGGGAGGGCCTGGGAGCAGTTCTTC.

J is TRBJ2-1 and V is TRBV30; D may be TRBD2 (6 bases). This CDR3 has 15 residues. Looked up from germline, CDR1 is GTSNPN and CDR2 is SVGIG (reference sequence). The ends were cut back, 0 bases at V and 7 bases at J, with 16 bases in the middle. The CDR3 spells CAWSVGLAIRNEQFF. CDR3 DNA: TGTGCCTGGAGTGTAGGTCTAGCGATTAGAAATGAGCAGTTCTTC. The full variable domain, rest sourced from reference TRBV30 and TRBJ2-1, is SQTIHQWPATLVQPVGSPLSLECTVEGTSNPNLYWYRQAAGRGLQLLFYSVGIGQISSEVPQNLSASRPQDRQFILSSKKLLLSDSGFYLCAWSVGLAIRNEQFFGPGTRLTVL.

This clone was seen a single time. The chain employs TRBV5-6 and TRBJ2-2; D possibly corresponds to TRBD1 (7 bases). CDR1 and CDR2 (germline): SGHDT, YYEEEE. V lost 4 bases to trimming and J lost 7 bases, with 23 bases between them. This CDR3 is 17 amino acids long. This CDR3 reads CASSLSTRGEYHGELFF. Written as DNA, the CDR3 is TGTGCCAGCAGCCTCTCAACCAGGGGGGAGTATCACGGGGAGCTGTTTTTT.

The chain employs TRBV11-2 and TRBJ1-2; unclear D gene. V was cut by 5 bases and J by 8 bases, with 15 bases left in between. The length of the CDR3 is 13 residues. Germline CDR1 is SGHAT and CDR2 is FQNNGV. The DNA of the CDR3 is TGTGCCAGCAGCGTCGGCACCCGGAGCGGCTACACCTTC. Translating gives CASSVGTRSGYTF.

This clone was observed once. The chain joins TRBV28 to TRBJ2-5; 11 bases fit TRBD1. Near its end, the DNA agrees better with TRBJ2-7, so the J call may be wrong. The CDR3 loop spans 13 amino acids. Per the germline V gene, CDR1 is MDHEN and CDR2 is SYDVKM. The chain's CDR3 is CASQGTGGYEQYF. CDR3 DNA sequence: TGTGCCAGCCAGGGGACAGGGGGCTACGAGCAGTACTTC.